This passage covers 9 T cell receptor beta chains from one sample sequenced in a study of radiotherapy plus CTLA-4 blockade in lung cancer. Assay: immunoSEQ multiplex PCR; the TCRdb copy retains only in-frame clones and omits some. The sample has over 80,000 clones; 83% are singletons. Here the sequenced sample was peripheral blood, taken from a patient treated with radiotherapy plus ipilimumab. Receptors were obtained from a human donor with non-small cell lung cancer who had stable disease on radiotherapy plus ipilimumab.

J is TRBJ1-3 and V is TRBV9, with 7 bases that match TRBD1. The CDR3 has 15 amino acids. Germline V gives CDR1 SGDLS, CDR2 YYNGEE. With 3 bases clipped from V and 0 bases from J, the junction kept 3 bases outside the gene matches. CDR3: CASSGRQGSGNTIYF. DNA for the CDR3: TGTGCCAGCAGCGGCCGACAGGGCTCTGGAAACACCATATATTTT.

This chain joins TRBV11-2 and TRBJ1-4; a weak D match, TRBD1 (5 bases). The germline gives CDR1 SGHAT, CDR2 FQNNGV. The CDR3 runs to 14 residues. The V end lost 6 bases, the J end lost 3 bases, and 11 bases lay between the germline ends. CDR3 loop: CASRLWGSNEKLFF. The DNA of the CDR3 is TGTGCCAGCAGATTGTGGGGGTCTAATGAAAAACTGTTTTTT.

V and J are TRBV28 and TRBJ1-5; maybe TRBD1 (5 bases). CDR3 size: 15 residues. Trimming removed 4 bases from V and 2 bases from J, with 12 bases in between. Germline CDR1 MDHEN, CDR2 SYDVKM. The CDR3 is CASSSPGYGNQPQHF. The DNA for the CDR3 is TGTGCCAGCAGTTCACCAGGGTACGGCAATCAGCCCCAGCATTTT.

This chain links TRBV7-3 with TRBJ2-7; D is ambiguous. This CDR3 has 13 amino acids. Germline V gene sequence: CDR1 SGHTA, CDR2 FQGTGA. V was cut by 2 bases and J by 7 bases, with 12 bases left in between. CDR3 residues: CASSLGWGREQYF. Written as DNA, the CDR3 is TGTGCCAGCAGCTTAGGATGGGGAAGGGAGCAGTACTTC.

The chain links TRBV30 to TRBJ1-2; no clear D. The CDR3 length is 12 residues. With 2 bases removed from V and 6 bases from J, the gap between germline ends came to 10 bases. Germline assignment: CDR1 GTSNPN and CDR2 SVGIG (reference sequence). CDR3 loop: CAWSRGFNGYTF. DNA of the CDR3: TGTGCCTGGAGTAGAGGGTTCAATGGCTACACCTTC.

This clone was counted once. The J gene is TRBJ2-1, the V gene TRBV15, with 10 positions matching TRBD1. Per germline, CDR1 LNHNV and CDR2 YYDKDF (reference sequence). J gave up 4 bases and V 1 base, and 4 bases lay outside the gene matches. The CDR3 is 16 residues long. DNA of the CDR3: TGTGCCACCAGCAGAGGGGACAGGGGAGGATACAATGAGCAGTTCTTC. Amino acids: CATSRGDRGGYNEQFF.

The J gene is TRBJ1-5, the V gene TRBV2; TRBD1 aligns across 7 bases. Germline loops: CDR1 SNHLY, CDR2 FYNNEI. This CDR3 has 16 amino acids. Trimming took 2 bases from V and 1 from J; bases not matched to a gene: 5. CDR3 sequence: CASSERKGQSNQPQHF. CDR3 nucleotides: TGTGCCAGCAGTGAAAGGAAGGGACAGAGCAATCAGCCCCAGCATTTT. Filled out from reference TRBV2 and TRBJ1-5, the complete variable domain reads EPEVTQTPSHQVTQMGQEVILRCVPISNHLYFYWYRQILGQKVEFLVSFYNNEISEKSEIFDDQFSVERPDGSNFTLKIRSTKLEDSAMYFCASSERKGQSNQPQHFGDGTRLSIL.

The chain joins TRBV5-5 to TRBJ1-1; 7 bases agree with TRBD1. After removal of 4 bases from V and 8 bases from J, the junction contained 5 bases not matched to a gene. The CDR3 is 12 residues long. Per germline, CDR1 SGHKS and CDR2 YYEKEE (reference sequence). The CDR3 DNA is TGTGCCAGCAGCCCCGGGACAGAGGAAGCTTTCTTT. This encodes CASSPGTEEAFF.

This clone was picked up one time. This chain links TRBV19 with TRBJ1-2, with D possibly being TRBD1 (5 bases). Germline assignment: CDR1 LNHDA and CDR2 SQIVND (reference sequence). Trimming pared 7 bases from V and 8 bases from J, leaving 26 bases between. The CDR3 covers 16 residues. CDR3: CASTQEGVAPLDGYTF. DNA of the CDR3: TGTGCCAGTACCCAGGAAGGGGTGGCACCATTAGACGGCTACACCTTC.